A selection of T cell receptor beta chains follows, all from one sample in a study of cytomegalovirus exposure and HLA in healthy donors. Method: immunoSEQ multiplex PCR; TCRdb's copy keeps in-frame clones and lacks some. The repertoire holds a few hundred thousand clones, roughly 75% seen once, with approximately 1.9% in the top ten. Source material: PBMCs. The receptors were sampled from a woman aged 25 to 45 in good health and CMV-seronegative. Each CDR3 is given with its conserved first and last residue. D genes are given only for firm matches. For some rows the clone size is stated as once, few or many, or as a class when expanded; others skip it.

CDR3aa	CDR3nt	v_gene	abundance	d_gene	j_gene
CASSAGQGWADTQYF	TGTGCCAGCAGCGCTGGACAGGGGTGGGCAGATACGCAGTATTTT	TRBV5-4	-	TRBD1	TRBJ2-3
CASSLGGYEQYF	TGTGCCAGCAGTCTGGGGGGGTACGAGCAGTACTTC	TRBV2	-	TRBD2	TRBJ2-7
CASSVTAQDGYTF	TGTGCCAGCAGTGTGACAGCGCAGGATGGCTACACCTTC	TRBV2	-	-	TRBJ1-2
CASSLDTSGVEAFF	TGTGCCAGCAGTTTAGATACGTCAGGGGTTGAGGCTTTCTTT	TRBV27	-	-	TRBJ1-1
CASSEISSYNEQFF	TGTGCCAGCAGTGAAATTAGCTCCTACAATGAGCAGTTCTTC	TRBV2	-	-	TRBJ2-1
CASSLSEAFF	TGTGCCAGCAGCCTGTCTGAAGCTTTCTTT	TRBV7-6	-	-	TRBJ1-1
CATGTSGWNEQFF	TGTGCCACCGGGACTAGCGGGTGGAATGAGCAGTTCTTC	TRBV6-5	few	TRBD2	TRBJ2-1
CASSVGGGIAKNIQYF	TGTGCCAGCAGCGTAGGCGGGGGCATAGCCAAAAACATTCAGTACTTC	TRBV9	-	-	TRBJ2-4
CASRRRTSGGAVDEQFF	TGTGCCAGCAGGCGAAGGACTAGCGGGGGGGCGGTAGATGAGCAGTTCTTC	TRBV7-8	-	TRBD2	TRBJ2-1
CASSQDKGATGELFF	TGTGCCAGCAGCCAAGACAAGGGAGCGACCGGGGAGCTGTTTTTT	TRBV14	-	-	TRBJ2-2
CASSYRDRRYGYTF	TGTGCCAGCAGTTACAGGGACAGGAGATATGGCTACACCTTC	TRBV6-5	-	TRBD1	TRBJ1-2
CAWSLLPGDTGELFF	TGTGCCTGGAGTCTTCTCCCGGGGGACACCGGGGAGCTGTTTTTT	TRBV30	-	-	TRBJ2-2
CASGLAGRVNTGELFF	TGCGCCAGCGGACTAGCGGGGAGGGTTAACACCGGGGAGCTGTTTTTT	TRBV5-1	-	TRBD2	TRBJ2-2
CASSRGEAYEQYF	TGTGCCAGTAGTCGGGGGGAAGCCTACGAGCAGTACTTC	TRBV19	few	TRBD2	TRBJ2-7
CASSPPVLSGEQFF	TGTGCCAGCTCACCACCGGTCTTATCAGGTGAGCAGTTCTTC	TRBV18	-	-	TRBJ2-1
CASSWGTGTRNTGELFF	TGTGCCAGCAGCTGGGGGACCGGGACTCGAAACACCGGGGAGCTGTTTTTT	TRBV5-6	once	-	TRBJ2-2
CASSLDAGANEQFF	TGTGCCAGCAGCTTAGATGCAGGGGCCAATGAGCAGTTCTTC	TRBV11-3	-	-	TRBJ2-1
CARDTYTGELFF	TGTGCCCGGGACACCTACACCGGGGAGCTGTTTTTT	TRBV30	-	-	TRBJ2-2
CASSYDRNTEAFF	TGTGCCAGCAGTTACGATAGGAACACTGAAGCTTTCTTT	TRBV6-5	-	-	TRBJ1-1
CASSELAGGTGELFF	TGTGCCAGCAGTGAGCTAGCGGGAGGAACCGGGGAGCTGTTTTTT	TRBV6-1	-	TRBD2	TRBJ2-2
CASRNTSGGLQETQYF	TGTGCCAGCAGAAACACTAGCGGGGGCCTCCAAGAGACCCAGTACTTC	TRBV7-9	-	TRBD2	TRBJ2-5
CASSLLSSGKQFF	TGTGCCAGCAGCTTACTATCTAGCGGTAAGCAGTTCTTC	TRBV7-3	few	TRBD2	TRBJ2-1
CASSPLRGGLSTEAFF	TGTGCCAGCAGTCCCCTTCGGGGGGGCTTGAGCACTGAAGCTTTCTTT	TRBV27	-	-	TRBJ1-1
CASSVGASYEQYF	TGTGCCAGCAGCGTAGGCGCATCCTACGAGCAGTACTTC	TRBV9	few	-	TRBJ2-7
CAWSLGANEAFF	TGTGCCTGGAGTTTAGGGGCTAATGAAGCTTTCTTT	TRBV30	once	-	TRBJ1-1
CASSLESEGDYGYTF	TGTGCCAGCAGCTTGGAGTCAGAGGGCGACTATGGCTACACCTTC	TRBV5-4	few	-	TRBJ1-2